These 27 T cell receptor beta chains originate from one sample sequenced in a study of T cell clonotyping in hematopoietic cell transplantation. The table came from immunoSEQ multiplex PCR; TCRdb's copy has only in-frame clones and leaves some out. Among about 6,200 clones, about three quarters were seen once, and the ten largest hold 30% to 35%. Sequences were derived from PBMCs, sampled 100 days after allogeneic stem cell transplant. These receptors were obtained from a female patient aged 25-40 years who had an allogeneic stem cell transplant, so the T cells may come from the graft donor. Some clones in this sample may be carry-over from other donors' samples.

This chain links TRBV2 with TRBJ1-1, with 8 bases aligning to TRBD1. The CDR3 spans 17 residues. The germline CDR1 and CDR2 sequences are SNHLY and FYNNEI. Trimming removed 6 bases from V and 5 bases from J; junction bases left unmatched: 17. The CDR3 bases are TGTGCCAGCAGAACCTCGGAGACAGGGGTCCCGGGAACTGAAGCTTTCTTT. This gives the protein CASRTSETGVPGTEAFF.

V usage is TRBV6-1 and J usage is TRBJ1-6; a weak D match, TRBD1 (5 bases). Germline assignment: CDR1 MNHNS and CDR2 SASEGT. The germline V and J ends were trimmed by 0 bases and 0 bases, with 9 bases remaining between them. The CDR3 sequence is 17 residues long. The CDR3 here is CASSEALGGSYNSPLHF. CDR3 bases: TGTGCCAGCAGTGAAGCGCTGGGGGGCTCCTATAATTCACCCCTCCACTTT.

The chain employs TRBV19 and TRBJ1-6; maybe TRBD1 (6 bases). The germline gives CDR1 LNHDA, CDR2 SQIVND (reference sequence). V gave up 5 bases and J gave up 7 bases, with 18 bases separating them. CDR3 length: 16 amino acids. The CDR3 region has the DNA TGTGCCAGTAGTGACCCCCCCAGGGGATGGAATTCACCCCTCCACTTT. Protein product: CASSDPPRGWNSPLHF.

J is TRBJ1-5 and V is TRBV6-6, with 7 bases that match TRBD1. The length of the CDR3 is 13 residues. J lost 3 bases, V lost 5 bases, and 1 base had no gene match. Looked up from germline, CDR1 is MNHNY and CDR2 is SVGAGI (reference sequence). This CDR3 reads CASSGTDNQPQHF. CDR3 in DNA: TGTGCCAGCAGTGGGACAGACAATCAGCCCCAGCATTTT.

This chain connects TRBV7-9 to TRBJ1-2, with a weak D call TRBD1 (5 bases). Germline CDR1 is SEHNR and CDR2 is FQNEAQ (reference sequence). The CDR3 spans 14 residues. Trimming took off 5 bases at V and 0 bases at J, with 10 bases between the two ends. CDR3 sequence: CASSRGTANYGYTF. The CDR3 DNA follows: TGTGCCAGCAGCCGGGGCACGGCTAACTATGGCTACACCTTC.

V and J are TRBV30 and TRBJ2-7; no firm D call. The V end was cut by 2 bases, the J end by 7 bases, with 15 bases between. The germline gives CDR1 GTSNPN, CDR2 SVGIG (reference sequence). The CDR3 is 13 residues long. CDR3 region: CAWSLLLLGEQYF. The CDR3 DNA reads as TGTGCCTGGAGTCTGCTACTTCTTGGGGAGCAGTACTTC.

The chain employs TRBV6-1 and TRBJ1-1, with D unclear. Trimming cost V 4 bases and J 4 bases, with 13 bases left between them. The CDR3 runs 14 residues. CDR1 is MNHNS and CDR2 is SASEGT in the germline V gene. CDR3 DNA: TGTGCCAGCAGTGTCAGCCTGGGTGGCACTGAAGCTTTCTTT. Translated, it gives CASSVSLGGTEAFF.

This clone came up once. The rearrangement uses TRBV4-1 and TRBJ2-5; no reliable D call. The CDR3 length is 14 residues. Germline CDR1 and CDR2: MGHRA and YSYEKL. V lost 0 bases to trimming and J lost 1 base, with 6 bases between them. The CDR3 is CASSQDPLQETQYF. In nucleotides, the CDR3 is TGCGCCAGCAGCCAAGACCCCCTCCAAGAGACCCAGTACTTC.

V gene TRBV9 combines with J gene TRBJ2-1, with 12 bases that match TRBD2. J was trimmed by 7 bases and V by 4 bases; bases with no gene match: 6. The CDR3 length is 15 residues. CDR1 is SGDLS, CDR2 YYNGEE, per germline. The CDR3 reads CASSPSGGVLNEQFF. The CDR3 DNA sequence: TGTGCCAGCAGCCCTAGCGGGGGGGTCCTGAATGAGCAGTTCTTC.

The chain couples TRBV6-6 to TRBJ1-1; D is possibly TRBD1 (5 bases). Per germline, CDR1 MNHNY and CDR2 SVGAGI (reference sequence). Trimming cost V 6 bases and J 0 bases, with 14 bases left between them. The CDR3 spans 15 residues. The DNA for the CDR3 is TGTGCCAGCAGACCGGTAGGGACCATGAACACTGAAGCTTTCTTT. Translated, it gives CASRPVGTMNTEAFF.

This clone turned up a few times. The genes are TRBV12-5 and TRBJ2-4, with 8 bases identical to TRBD1. Germline values: CDR1 LGHNT, CDR2 FRNRAP. The V segment lost 2 bases and the J segment 2 bases; nucleotides outside the gene matches: 14. There are 19 residues in the CDR3. CDR3 region: CASGLPRTQGAGSKNIQYF. The DNA for the CDR3 is TGTGCTAGTGGTTTGCCGAGAACCCAGGGGGCTGGATCCAAAAACATTCAGTACTTC.

The V gene is TRBV25-1, the J gene TRBJ1-1, with D possibly TRBD1 on 5 matching bases. CDR3 length equals 14 residues. Germline CDR1 is MGHDK and CDR2 is SYGVNS. V was pared by 2 bases and J by 0 bases, with 7 bases between. The CDR3 nucleotides are TGTGCCAGCAGTGAAAGGGGATTGAACACTGAAGCTTTCTTT. It codes for CASSERGLNTEAFF.

The J gene is TRBJ2-7, the V gene TRBV4-3, with D hard to call. Germline V gene sequence: CDR1 LGHNA, CDR2 YSLEER. There are 15 residues in the CDR3. Deletions cut 4 bases from V and 6 bases from J, with 19 bases between. DNA of the CDR3: TGCGCCAGCAGCCTTGGTGCGCGCCTACCTGGCGAGCAGTACTTC. This encodes CASSLGARLPGEQYF.

This clone was seen a few times. The rearrangement links TRBV5-8 to TRBJ2-3, with D possibly called TRBD1 or TRBD2 (5 bases each). The germline gives CDR1 SGHTS, CDR2 YDEGEE. This CDR3 contains 15 residues. Trimming removed 4 bases at V and 2 bases at J, with 14 bases between. As DNA, the CDR3 is TGTGCCAGCAGCGGTCCGGGACCATACACAGATACGCAGTATTTT. It specifies CASSGPGPYTDTQYF.

The chain joins TRBV6-1 to TRBJ1-2, with a tentative D call TRBD1 (5 bases). Trimming took off 2 bases at V and 4 bases at J, with 11 bases between the two ends. Germline CDR1 reads MNHNS; CDR2 reads SASEGT. The CDR3 is 14 residues long. The CDR3 nucleotides are TGTGCCAGCAGTGAAAAGCCCAGGGCCTATGGCTACACCTTC. It encodes CASSEKPRAYGYTF.

V gene TRBV9 combines with J gene TRBJ2-2; the D gene is possibly TRBD2 (5 bases). Germline V CDR1 and CDR2: SGDLS, YYNGEE. There are 15 residues in the CDR3. V gave up 4 bases and J gave up 5 bases, with 15 bases separating them. The CDR3 region has the DNA TGTGCCAGCAGCCCCGGGCGGGTTGAGACCGGGGAGCTGTTTTTT. It specifies CASSPGRVETGELFF.

This sequence joins TRBV29-1 and TRBJ2-7, with D maybe TRBD1 (5 bases). The CDR3 loop spans 13 amino acids. Per germline, CDR1 SQVTM and CDR2 ANQGSEA. Trimming left V 1 base short and J 0 bases short, with 7 bases between. CDR3 DNA sequence: TGCAGCGTTGAAGGACAGAGCTCCTACGAGCAGTACTTC. It translates to CSVEGQSSYEQYF.

This clone came up once. The chain recombines TRBV4-1 with TRBJ2-5; perhaps TRBD2 as D (5 bases). The CDR3 runs 13 residues. Per germline, CDR1 MGHRA and CDR2 YSYEKL. The V gene lost 4 bases and the J gene lost 5 bases, with 11 bases spanning the gap. The CDR3, as DNA: TGCGCCAGCAGCCGCGGGTTGTGGGAGACCCAGTACTTC. It codes for CASSRGLWETQYF.

As DNA, the CDR3 is TGCGCCAGCAGCTTGGAACAGGGGGCATACAACGAGCAGTACTTC. Translating it yields CASSLEQGAYNEQYF. The chain joins TRBV5-1 to TRBJ2-7; 9 bases are a match to TRBD1. The CDR3 has 15 residues. CDR1 is SGHRS and CDR2 is YFSETQ in the germline V gene. V lost 0 bases to trimming and J lost 5 bases; unmatched junction nucleotides: 6.

A single count supports this clone. The chain recombines TRBV6-5 with TRBJ2-7, with 13 bases identical to TRBD2. The length of the CDR3 is 16 residues. V was pared by 2 bases and J by 3 bases, with 4 bases of the junction left unmatched. CDR1 is MNHEY and CDR2 is SVGAGI in the germline V gene. CDR3 in amino acids: CASSYLRTSGGYEQYF. In nucleotides, the CDR3 is TGTGCCAGCAGTTACCTTCGGACTAGCGGGGGCTACGAGCAGTACTTC.

Only one count was recorded for this clone. The genes are TRBV5-1 and TRBJ2-4; 13 positions match TRBD2. Germline V gives CDR1 SGHRS, CDR2 YFSETQ. The CDR3 runs 16 residues. V lost 3 bases, J lost 6 bases, and 6 bases stayed unmatched. This chain's CDR3 is CASSSRTSGGVNIQYF. The CDR3 DNA follows: TGCGCCAGCAGCTCCCGGACTAGCGGGGGCGTAAACATTCAGTACTTC.

This clone was observed once. This rearrangement joins TRBV5-4 to TRBJ1-2, with a possible D match to TRBD1 (6 bases). Per the germline V gene, CDR1 is SGHNT and CDR2 is YYREEE (reference sequence). V was pared by 4 bases and J by 4 bases, with 14 bases between. This CDR3 spans 14 amino acids. The CDR3 coding sequence is TGTGCCAGCAGCCCTACAGGGTCGGGCTATGGCTACACCTTC. It yields the protein CASSPTGSGYGYTF.

CDR3 coding DNA: TGCGCCAGCACTATGGACCTTCCCACAGATACGCAGTATTTT. Protein sequence: CASTMDLPTDTQYF. The chain is built from TRBV5-1 and TRBJ2-3; D not resolved. Trimming pared 6 bases from V and 2 bases from J, leaving 13 bases between. Germline loops: CDR1 SGHRS, CDR2 YFSETQ. The length of the CDR3 is 14 residues.

This clone was seen more than once but under ten times. The chain employs TRBV9 and TRBJ2-7; weak D call: TRBD1 (5 bases). The V gene lost 4 bases and the J gene lost 4 bases, with 12 bases spanning the gap. The CDR3 runs 13 residues. The germline V gene encodes CDR1 SGDLS and CDR2 YYNGEE. CDR3: CASSPTDFYEQYF. The CDR3 nucleotides are TGTGCCAGCAGCCCGACAGATTTTTACGAGCAGTACTTC.

The rearrangement uses TRBV6-5 and TRBJ2-7, with TRBD1 matching over 8 bases. The junction had 4 bases not matched to a gene; V was cut back by 9 bases and J by 0 bases. Germline V gene data show CDR1 as MNHEY and CDR2 as SVGAGI. The CDR3 contains 13 residues. As DNA, the CDR3 is TGTGCCAGGAGACAGGGGAGCTCCTACGAGCAGTACTTC. Translating gives CARRQGSSYEQYF.

The CDR3 bases are TGTGCCAGCAGCTTAGGAACAGCGGGCACTGAAGCTTTCTTT. It is translated as CASSLGTAGTEAFF. The chain joins TRBV7-2 to TRBJ1-1; D is ambiguous. The germline CDR1 and CDR2 sequences are SGHTA and FQGNSA. Between the trimmed V and J ends, which lost 1 base and 4 bases, there was a span of 10 bases. The length of the CDR3 is 14 residues. Together with reference TRBV7-2 and TRBJ1-1, the CDR3 gives the full variable domain: GAGVSQSPSNKVTEKGKDVELRCDPISGHTALYWYRQSLGQGLEFLIYFQGNSAPDKSGLPSDRFSAERTGGSVSTLTIQRTQQEDSAVYLCASSLGTAGTEAFFGQGTRLTVV.

CDR3 amino acids: CASSPGGSVEQYF. The CDR3 region has the DNA TGTGCCAGCAGCCCCGGGGGATCTGTCGAGCAGTACTTC. The rearrangement uses TRBV11-3 and TRBJ2-7; a weak D match, TRBD2 (6 bases). V was clipped by 5 bases and J by 6 bases, with 14 bases between them. CDR1 and CDR2 from the germline V gene are SGHNT and YENEEA. The CDR3 contains 13 residues.